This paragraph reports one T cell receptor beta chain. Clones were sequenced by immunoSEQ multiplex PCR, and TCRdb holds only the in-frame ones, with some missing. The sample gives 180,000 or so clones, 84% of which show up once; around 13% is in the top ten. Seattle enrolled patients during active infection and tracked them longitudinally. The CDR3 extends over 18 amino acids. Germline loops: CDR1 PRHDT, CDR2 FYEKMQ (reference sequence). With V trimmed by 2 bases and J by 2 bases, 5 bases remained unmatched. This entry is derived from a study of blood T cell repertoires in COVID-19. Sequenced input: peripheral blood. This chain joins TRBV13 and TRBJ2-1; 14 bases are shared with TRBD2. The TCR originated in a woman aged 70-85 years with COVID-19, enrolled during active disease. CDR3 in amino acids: CASSLRGLAGDAYNEQFF. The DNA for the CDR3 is TGTGCCAGCAGCTTAAGGGGACTAGCGGGGGATGCCTACAATGAGCAGTTCTTC.